Included here is one T cell receptor beta chain sequence, with context. No antigen is known for it. This entry belongs to a study of post-analysis software for immune sequencing data. This CDR3 region has 15 residues. The germline gives CDR1 SGHRS, CDR2 YFSETQ. Trimming took 4 bases from V and 2 from J; bases not matched to a gene: 9. Study findings and constraints: TRBV5-6, TRBV5-1 and TRBV20-1 were among four or five TRBV segments more frequent in patients than controls.

Built from TCR beta cDNA, the libraries had unique molecular identifiers in them. With roughly 1 to 11 million T cells as the source, some 500,000 cDNA molecules resulted. TCRdb ran MiXCR on the PCR reads and lists one entry per CDR3 protein. The sample yields approximately 360,000 distinct CDR3 sequences, around a third seen once. The clonotype was recovered from a girl aged 5-17 years with multiple sclerosis. The specimen was blood. The chain is built from TRBV5-1 and TRBJ2-7; 7 nucleotides agree with TRBD2. CDR3 amino acids: CASSPLAGEPYEQYF. Here the CDR3 DNA reads TGCGCCAGCAGCCCCCTGGCGGGGGAACCCTACGAGCAGTACTTC.